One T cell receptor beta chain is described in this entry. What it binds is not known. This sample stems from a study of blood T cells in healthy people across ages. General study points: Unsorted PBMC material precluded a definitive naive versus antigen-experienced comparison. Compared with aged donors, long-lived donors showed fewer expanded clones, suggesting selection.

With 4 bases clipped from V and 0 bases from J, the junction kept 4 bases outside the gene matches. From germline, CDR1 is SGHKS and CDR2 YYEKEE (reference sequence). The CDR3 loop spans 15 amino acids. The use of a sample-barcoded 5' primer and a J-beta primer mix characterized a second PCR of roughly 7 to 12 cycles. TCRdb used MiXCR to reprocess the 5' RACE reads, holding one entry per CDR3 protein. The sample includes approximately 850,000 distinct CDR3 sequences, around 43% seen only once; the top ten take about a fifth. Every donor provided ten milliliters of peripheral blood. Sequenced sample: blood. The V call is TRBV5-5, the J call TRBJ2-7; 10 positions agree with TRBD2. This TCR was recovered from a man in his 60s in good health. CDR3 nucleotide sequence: TGTGCCAGCAGCGCGGGACTAGCGTTCTCCTACGAGCAGTACTTC. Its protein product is CASSAGLAFSYEQYF.